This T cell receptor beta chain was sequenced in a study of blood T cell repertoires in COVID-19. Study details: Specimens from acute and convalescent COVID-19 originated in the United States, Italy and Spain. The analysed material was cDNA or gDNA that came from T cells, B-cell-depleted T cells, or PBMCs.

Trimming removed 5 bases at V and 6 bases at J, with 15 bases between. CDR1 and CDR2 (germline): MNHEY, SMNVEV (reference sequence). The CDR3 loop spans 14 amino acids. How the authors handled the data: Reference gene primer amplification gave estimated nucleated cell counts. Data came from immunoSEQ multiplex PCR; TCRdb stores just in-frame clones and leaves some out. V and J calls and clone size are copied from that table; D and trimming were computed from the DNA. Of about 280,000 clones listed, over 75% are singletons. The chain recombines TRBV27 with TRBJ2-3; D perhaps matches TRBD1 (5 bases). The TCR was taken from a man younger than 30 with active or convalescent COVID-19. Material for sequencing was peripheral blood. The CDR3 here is CASSPQGPHDTQYF. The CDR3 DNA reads TGTGCCAGCAGTCCCCAGGGTCCCCACGATACGCAGTATTTT.